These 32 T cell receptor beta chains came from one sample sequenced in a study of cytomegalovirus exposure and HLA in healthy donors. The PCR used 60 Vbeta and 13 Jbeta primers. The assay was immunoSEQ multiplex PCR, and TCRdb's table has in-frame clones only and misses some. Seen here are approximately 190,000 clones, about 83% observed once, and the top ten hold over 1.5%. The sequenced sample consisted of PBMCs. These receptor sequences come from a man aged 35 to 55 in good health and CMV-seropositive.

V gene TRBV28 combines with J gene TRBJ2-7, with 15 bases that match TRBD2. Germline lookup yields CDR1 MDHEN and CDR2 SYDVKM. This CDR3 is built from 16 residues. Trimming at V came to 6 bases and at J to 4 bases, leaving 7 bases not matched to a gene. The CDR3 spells CASRSLGTSGRYEQYF. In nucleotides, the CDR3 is TGTGCCAGCAGGTCTCTCGGGACTAGCGGGAGGTACGAGCAGTACTTC.

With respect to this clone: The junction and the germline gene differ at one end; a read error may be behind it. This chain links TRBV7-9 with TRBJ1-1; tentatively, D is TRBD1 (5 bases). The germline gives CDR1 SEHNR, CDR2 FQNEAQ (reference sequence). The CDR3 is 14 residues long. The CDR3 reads CASSLTAGNSEAFF. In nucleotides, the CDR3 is TGTGCCAGCAGCTTAACGGCAGGGAACTCTGAAGCTTTCTTT.

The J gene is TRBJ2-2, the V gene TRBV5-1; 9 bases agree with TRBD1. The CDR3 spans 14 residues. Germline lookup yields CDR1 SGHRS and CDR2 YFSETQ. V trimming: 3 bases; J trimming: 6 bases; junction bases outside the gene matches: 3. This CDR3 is CASSSQGAAGELFF. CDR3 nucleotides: TGCGCCAGCAGCTCACAGGGGGCAGCCGGGGAGCTGTTTTTT.

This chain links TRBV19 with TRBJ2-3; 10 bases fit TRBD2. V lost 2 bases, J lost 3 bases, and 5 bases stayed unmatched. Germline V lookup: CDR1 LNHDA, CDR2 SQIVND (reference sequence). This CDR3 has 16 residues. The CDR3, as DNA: TGTGCCAGTAGTATAACGGGTAGCGGGAGGACAGATACGCAGTATTTT. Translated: CASSITGSGRTDTQYF. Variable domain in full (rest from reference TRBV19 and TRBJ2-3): DGGITQSPKYLFRKEGQNVTLSCEQNLNHDAMYWYRQDPGQGLRLIYYSQIVNDFQKGDIAEGYSVSREKKESFPLTVTSAQKNPTAFYLCASSITGSGRTDTQYFGPGTRLTVL.

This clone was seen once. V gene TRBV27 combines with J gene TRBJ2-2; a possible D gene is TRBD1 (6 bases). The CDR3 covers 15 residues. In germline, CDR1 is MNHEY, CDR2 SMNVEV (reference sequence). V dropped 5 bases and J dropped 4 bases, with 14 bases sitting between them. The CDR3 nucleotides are TGTGCCAGCAGTCCCGGGACATACCTCACCGGGGAGCTGTTTTTT. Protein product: CASSPGTYLTGELFF.

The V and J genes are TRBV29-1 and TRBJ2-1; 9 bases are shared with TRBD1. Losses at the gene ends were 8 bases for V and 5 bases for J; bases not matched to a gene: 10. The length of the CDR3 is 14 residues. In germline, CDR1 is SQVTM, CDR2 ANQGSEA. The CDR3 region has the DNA TGCAGCCTCGGAGGGACAGGGACCAACAATGAGCAGTTCTTC. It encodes CSLGGTGTNNEQFF.

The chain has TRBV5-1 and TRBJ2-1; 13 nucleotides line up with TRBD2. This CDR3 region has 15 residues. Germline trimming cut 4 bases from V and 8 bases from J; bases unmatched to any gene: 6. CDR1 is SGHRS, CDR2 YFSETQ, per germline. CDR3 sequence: CASSPGLAGRDEQFF. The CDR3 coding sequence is TGCGCCAGCAGCCCGGGACTAGCGGGACGGGATGAGCAGTTCTTC.

The CDR3 nucleotides read TGTGCCAGCAGTTTAAGTAACAGGAGAAGAGGAGCCAACGTCCTGACTTTC. This translates into CASSLSNRRRGANVLTF. The chain uses TRBV28 and TRBJ2-6, with D possibly TRBD1 on 5 matching bases. Germline V gives CDR1 MDHEN, CDR2 SYDVKM. The length of the CDR3 is 17 residues. Trimming stripped 2 bases from V and 7 bases from J, with 18 bases between.

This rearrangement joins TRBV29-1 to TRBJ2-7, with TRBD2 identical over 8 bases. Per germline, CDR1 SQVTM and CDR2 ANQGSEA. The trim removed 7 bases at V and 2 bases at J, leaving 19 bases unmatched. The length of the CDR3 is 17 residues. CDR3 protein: CSAQGGGLGTRPYEQYF. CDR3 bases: TGCAGCGCCCAAGGGGGGGGGCTGGGGACTAGACCCTACGAGCAGTACTTC.

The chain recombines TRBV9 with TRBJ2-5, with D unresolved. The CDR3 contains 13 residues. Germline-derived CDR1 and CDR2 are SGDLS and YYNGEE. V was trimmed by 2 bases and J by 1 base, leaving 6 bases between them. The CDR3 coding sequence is TGTGCCAGCAGCGTTCGTCCCCAAGAGACCCAGTACTTC. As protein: CASSVRPQETQYF.

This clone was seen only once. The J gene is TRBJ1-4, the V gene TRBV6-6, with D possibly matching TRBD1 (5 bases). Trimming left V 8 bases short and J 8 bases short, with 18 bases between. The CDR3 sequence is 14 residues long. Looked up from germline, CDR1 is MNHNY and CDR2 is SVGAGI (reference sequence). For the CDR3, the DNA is TGTGCCAGCCTCCGGGACGGCGGGGAAGAAAAACTGTTTTTT. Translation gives CASLRDGGEEKLFF.

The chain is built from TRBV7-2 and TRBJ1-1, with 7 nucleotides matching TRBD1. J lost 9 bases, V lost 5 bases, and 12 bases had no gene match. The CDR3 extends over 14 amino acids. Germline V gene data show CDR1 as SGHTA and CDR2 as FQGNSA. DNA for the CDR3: TGTGCCAGCAGCCCAAGCAGGGCGGGACAGCAAGCTTTCTTT. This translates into CASSPSRAGQQAFF.

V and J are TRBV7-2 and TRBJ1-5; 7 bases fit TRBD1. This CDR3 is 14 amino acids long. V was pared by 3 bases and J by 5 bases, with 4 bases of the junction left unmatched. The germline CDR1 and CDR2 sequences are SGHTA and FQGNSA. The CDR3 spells CASSFRQGDQPQHF. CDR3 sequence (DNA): TGTGCCAGCAGCTTCAGACAGGGTGATCAGCCCCAGCATTTT.

CDR3 residues: CASSERRTSGRGETQYF. CDR3 nucleotides: TGTGCCAGCAGTGAAAGAAGGACTAGCGGGAGAGGAGAGACCCAGTACTTC. The chain uses TRBV6-1 and TRBJ2-5; 13 bases are shared with TRBD2. Per germline, CDR1 MNHNS and CDR2 SASEGT. After removal of 2 bases from V and 4 bases from J, the junction contained 7 bases not matched to a gene. The CDR3 has 17 amino acids.

Written as DNA, the CDR3 is TGTGCCAGCAGCTTAGGCGGGGCCGGGGAGGAGACCCAGTACTTC. It specifies CASSLGGAGEETQYF. The rearrangement joins TRBV11-2 to TRBJ2-5, with D perhaps TRBD2 (6 bases). Germline lookup yields CDR1 SGHAT and CDR2 FQNNGV. This CDR3 spans 15 amino acids. The V and J ends lost 1 base and 5 bases respectively, with 14 bases between them.

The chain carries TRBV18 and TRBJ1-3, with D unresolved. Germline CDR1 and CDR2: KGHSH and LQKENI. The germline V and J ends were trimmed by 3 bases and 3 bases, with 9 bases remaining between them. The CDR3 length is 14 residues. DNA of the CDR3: TGTGCCAGCTCACCTAGTCACGGTGGAAACACCATATATTTT. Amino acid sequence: CASSPSHGGNTIYF.

The CDR3 DNA sequence: TGTGCCAGCAGCTTAGAGATGAGAGATTGGTACTTC. Its translation: CASSLEMRDWYF. The chain combines TRBV7-9 with TRBJ2-5; no firm D call. V dropped 1 base and J dropped 13 bases, with 13 bases sitting between them. This CDR3 contains 12 residues. Germline CDR1 reads SEHNR; CDR2 reads FQNEAQ (reference sequence). Variable domain in full (rest from reference TRBV7-9 and TRBJ2-5): DTGVSQNPRHKITKRGQNVTFRCDPISEHNRLYWYRQTLGQGPEFLTYFQNEAQLEKSRLLSDRFSAERPKGSFSTLEIQRTEQGDSAMYLCASSLEMRDWYFGPGTRLLVL.

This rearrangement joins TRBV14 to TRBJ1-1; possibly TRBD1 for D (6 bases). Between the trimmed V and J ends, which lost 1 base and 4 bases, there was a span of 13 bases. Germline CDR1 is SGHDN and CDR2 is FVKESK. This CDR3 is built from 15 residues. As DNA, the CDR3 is TGTGCCAGCAGCCAAGGCTGGGGGCGGTCCACTGAAGCTTTCTTT. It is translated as CASSQGWGRSTEAFF.

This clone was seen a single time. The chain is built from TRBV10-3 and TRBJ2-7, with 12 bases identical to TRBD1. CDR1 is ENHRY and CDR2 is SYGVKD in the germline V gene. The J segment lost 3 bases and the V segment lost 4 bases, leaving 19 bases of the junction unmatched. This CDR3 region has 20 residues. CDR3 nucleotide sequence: TGTGCCATCAGTGGATCCGTTTCGGGACAGGGGGCCCCGAGACGCTACGAGCAGTACTTC. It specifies CAISGSVSGQGAPRRYEQYF.

CDR3 in amino acids: CASSLFWGQGDGNTIYF. The CDR3 DNA reads as TGTGCCAGCAGTTTATTTTGGGGACAGGGGGACGGAAACACCATATATTTT. The V gene is TRBV27, the J gene TRBJ1-3, with 11 bases lining up with TRBD1. With V trimmed by 1 base and J by 4 bases, 6 bases remained unmatched. The germline V gene has CDR1 MNHEY and CDR2 SMNVEV (reference sequence). CDR3 size: 17 residues.

The CDR3 sequence: CASSRLAGRQETQYF. The CDR3, as DNA: TGTGCCAGTAGTAGGTTAGCGGGGCGCCAAGAGACCCAGTACTTC. V usage is TRBV19 and J usage is TRBJ2-5; TRBD2 agrees at 8 bases. From germline, CDR1 is LNHDA and CDR2 SQIVND (reference sequence). The V segment lost 4 bases and the J segment 1 base; nucleotides outside the gene matches: 5. The CDR3 has 15 amino acids.

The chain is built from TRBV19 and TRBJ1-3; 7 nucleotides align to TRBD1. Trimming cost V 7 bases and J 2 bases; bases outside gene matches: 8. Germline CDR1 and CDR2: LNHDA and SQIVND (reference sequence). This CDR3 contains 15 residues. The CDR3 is CASIPTGNPGNTIYF. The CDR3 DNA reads TGTGCCAGTATTCCGACAGGGAATCCTGGAAACACCATATATTTT.

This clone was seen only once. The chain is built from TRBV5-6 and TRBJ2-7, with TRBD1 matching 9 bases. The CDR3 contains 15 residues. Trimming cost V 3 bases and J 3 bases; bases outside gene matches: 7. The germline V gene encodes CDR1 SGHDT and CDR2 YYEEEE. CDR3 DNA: TGTGCCAGCAGCTCTCCGGGACAGGGATACTACGAGCAGTACTTC. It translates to CASSSPGQGYYEQYF.

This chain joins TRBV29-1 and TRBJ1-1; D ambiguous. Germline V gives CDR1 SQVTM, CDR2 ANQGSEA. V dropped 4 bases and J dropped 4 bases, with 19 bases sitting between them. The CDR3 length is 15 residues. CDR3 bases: TGCAGCGTTGTGGGCCAACAGACCACCAGCACTGAAGCTTTCTTT. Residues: CSVVGQQTTSTEAFF.

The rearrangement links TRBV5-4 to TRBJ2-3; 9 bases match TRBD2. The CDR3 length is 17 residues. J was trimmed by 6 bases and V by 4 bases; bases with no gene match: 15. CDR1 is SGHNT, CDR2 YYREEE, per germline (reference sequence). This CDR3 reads CASSLTVAGALLDTQYF. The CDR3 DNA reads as TGTGCCAGCAGCCTTACAGTAGCGGGAGCGTTGTTGGATACGCAGTATTTT. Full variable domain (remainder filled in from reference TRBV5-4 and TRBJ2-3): ETGVTQSPTHLIKTRGQQVTLRCSSQSGHNTVSWYQQALGQGPQFIFQYYREEENGRGNFPPRFSGLQFPNYSSELNVNALELDDSALYLCASSLTVAGALLDTQYFGPGTRLTVL.

CDR3 bases: TGTGCCAGCAGCTTAAACCCGGGACAGGCGTACGTCGGGGAGCTGTTTTTT. It yields the protein CASSLNPGQAYVGELFF. J is TRBJ2-2 and V is TRBV7-9; 8 bases agree with TRBD1. The germline gives CDR1 SEHNR, CDR2 FQNEAQ (reference sequence). This CDR3 has 17 amino acids. The trim removed 2 bases at V and 7 bases at J, leaving 12 bases unmatched. The full variable domain, with the rest looked up from reference TRBV7-9 and TRBJ2-2, is DTGVSQNPRHKITKRGQNVTFRCDPISEHNRLYWYRQTLGQGPEFLTYFQNEAQLEKSRLLSDRFSAERPKGSFSTLEIQRTEQGDSAMYLCASSLNPGQAYVGELFFGEGSRLTVL.

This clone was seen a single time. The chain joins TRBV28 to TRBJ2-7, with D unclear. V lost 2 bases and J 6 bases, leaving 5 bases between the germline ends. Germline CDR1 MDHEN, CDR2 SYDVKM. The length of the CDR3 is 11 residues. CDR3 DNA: TGTGCCAGCAGTTTAGGGCGCGAGCAGTACTTC. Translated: CASSLGREQYF.

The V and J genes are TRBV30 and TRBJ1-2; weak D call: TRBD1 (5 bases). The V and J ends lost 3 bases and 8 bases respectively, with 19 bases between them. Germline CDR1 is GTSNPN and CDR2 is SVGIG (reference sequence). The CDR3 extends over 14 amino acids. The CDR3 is CAWRLGQTLRGYTF. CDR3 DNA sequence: TGTGCCTGGAGATTGGGGCAGACGCTCAGGGGCTACACCTTC.

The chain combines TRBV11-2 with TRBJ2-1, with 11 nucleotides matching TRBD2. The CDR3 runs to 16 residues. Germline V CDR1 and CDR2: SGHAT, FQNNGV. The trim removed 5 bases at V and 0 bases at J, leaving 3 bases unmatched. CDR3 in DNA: TGTGCCAGCAGCACTAGCGGGAGAGGCTCCTACAATGAGCAGTTCTTC. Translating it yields CASSTSGRGSYNEQFF.

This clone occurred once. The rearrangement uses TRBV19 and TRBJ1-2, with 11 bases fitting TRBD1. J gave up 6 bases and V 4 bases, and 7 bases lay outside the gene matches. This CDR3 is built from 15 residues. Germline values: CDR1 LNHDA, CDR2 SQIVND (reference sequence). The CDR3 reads CASSTWDRGGNGYTF. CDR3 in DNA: TGTGCCAGTAGTACCTGGGACAGGGGGGGGAATGGCTACACCTTC.

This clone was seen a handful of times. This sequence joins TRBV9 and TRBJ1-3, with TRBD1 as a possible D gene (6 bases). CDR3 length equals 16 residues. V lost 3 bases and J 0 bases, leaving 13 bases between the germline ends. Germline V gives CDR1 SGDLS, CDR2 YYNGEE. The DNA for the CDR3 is TGTGCCAGCAGCGCCTCTGGACAGTACTCTGGAAACACCATATATTTT. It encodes CASSASGQYSGNTIYF.

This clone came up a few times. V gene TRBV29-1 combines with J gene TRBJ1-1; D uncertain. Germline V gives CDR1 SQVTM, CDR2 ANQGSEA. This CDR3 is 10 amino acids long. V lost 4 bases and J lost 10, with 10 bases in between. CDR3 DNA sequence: TGCAGCGTTGTAGCGTTTGGAGCTTTCTTT. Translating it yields CSVVAFGAFF.